A single sample is the source of the 17 T cell receptor beta chains below, sequenced in a study of cytomegalovirus exposure and HLA in healthy donors. Assay used: immunoSEQ multiplex PCR; TCRdb lists only in-frame clones, some missing. This table has roughly 130,000 clones, roughly 90% appearing once. Sequencing was carried out using PBMCs. All receptors come from a man aged 25 to 40 in good health and CMV-seronegative.

This chain uses TRBV6-4 with TRBJ1-1; perhaps TRBD1 as D (6 bases). Germline lookup yields CDR1 MRHNA and CDR2 SNTAGT. The CDR3 runs 15 residues. Trimming removed 6 bases from V and 1 base from J, with 15 bases in between. The CDR3 DNA sequence: TGTGCCAGCAGAGAGGGGGATCGGGGGAACACTGAAGCTTTCTTT. Translation: CASREGDRGNTEAFF.

This chain uses TRBV29-1 with TRBJ2-7, with 10 bases aligning to TRBD2. This CDR3 contains 13 residues. V dropped 2 bases and J dropped 4; count of bases not matched to a gene: 2. Germline loops: CDR1 SQVTM, CDR2 ANQGSEA. The CDR3 region has the DNA TGCAGCGTTGAAACTAGCGGGGATTACGAGCAGTACTTC. Encoded protein: CSVETSGDYEQYF.

J is TRBJ1-1 and V is TRBV5-1, with 7 nucleotides matching TRBD1. Trimming cost V 6 bases and J 7 bases; bases outside gene matches: 12. Germline V gives CDR1 SGHRS, CDR2 YFSETQ. The CDR3 sequence is 14 residues long. The CDR3: CASTPGGSVIEAFF. The CDR3 nucleotides are TGCGCCAGCACTCCAGGGGGGAGCGTTATTGAAGCTTTCTTT.

Notes on this clone: A read error may produce the germline difference seen at one junction end. The chain combines TRBV6-4 with TRBJ2-1; 12 nucleotides agree with TRBD2. This CDR3 spans 15 amino acids. CDR1 MRHNA and CDR2 SNTAGT come from the germline V gene. CDR3 DNA sequence: TGTGCCAGCAGTTACTCGACTAGCGGGAGCGGTGAGCAGTTCTTC. Translated: CASSYSTSGSGEQFF.

The chain recombines TRBV13 with TRBJ1-1; D possibly corresponds to TRBD1 (6 bases). The length of the CDR3 is 14 residues. Trimming shortened V by 3 bases and J by 1 base, and 9 bases separated the two germline ends. Germline V lookup: CDR1 PRHDT, CDR2 FYEKMQ (reference sequence). The chain's CDR3 is CASSFGQPNTEAFF. Here the CDR3 DNA reads TGTGCCAGCAGCTTCGGACAGCCGAACACTGAAGCTTTCTTT.

The V gene is TRBV7-2, the J gene TRBJ1-5; D gene unclear. Germline loops: CDR1 SGHTA, CDR2 FQGNSA. The CDR3 covers 15 residues. Trimming left V 1 base short and J 3 bases short, with 10 bases between. For the CDR3, the DNA is TGTGCCAGCAGCTTAGTAGGCGGGTTCAATCAGCCCCAGCATTTT. It yields the protein CASSLVGGFNQPQHF.

This rearrangement joins TRBV19 to TRBJ1-1; D remains ambiguous. Trimming stripped 3 bases from V and 8 bases from J, with 13 bases between. Germline-derived CDR1 and CDR2 are LNHDA and SQIVND (reference sequence). This CDR3 comprises 13 residues. The CDR3 is CASSIEGSLEAFF. The CDR3 DNA is TGTGCCAGTAGTATCGAGGGTTCCTTGGAAGCTTTCTTT.

V gene TRBV5-5 combines with J gene TRBJ2-6, with 10 bases aligning to TRBD1. Germline V lookup: CDR1 SGHKS, CDR2 YYEKEE (reference sequence). There are 17 residues in the CDR3. V dropped 3 bases and J dropped 5; count of bases not matched to a gene: 8. CDR3 in DNA: TGTGCCAGCAGCTCCGGGACAGGGGCAAGTAGGGCCAACGTCCTGACTTTC. Its translation: CASSSGTGASRANVLTF.

The chain links TRBV6-6 to TRBJ1-5; D may be TRBD1 (6 bases). The germline CDR1 and CDR2 sequences are MNHNY and SVGAGI (reference sequence). The CDR3 is made up of 14 amino acids. The V end was cut by 6 bases, the J end by 3 bases, with 12 bases between. The CDR3 coding sequence is TGTGCCAGCAGACGGACAGACTACAATCAGCCCCAGCATTTT. Amino acids: CASRRTDYNQPQHF.

The chain uses TRBV7-9 and TRBJ2-3; 10 bases fit TRBD2. V lost 5 bases to trimming and J lost 7 bases; unmatched junction nucleotides: 12. Germline CDR1 and CDR2: SEHNR and FQNEAQ (reference sequence). The CDR3 is 16 residues long. This CDR3 is CASSHHGLAGANTQYF. CDR3 bases: TGTGCCAGCAGCCATCATGGGCTAGCGGGAGCAAATACGCAGTATTTT. Full variable domain (rest looked up from reference TRBV7-9 and TRBJ2-3): DTGVSQNPRHKITKRGQNVTFRCDPISEHNRLYWYRQTLGQGPEFLTYFQNEAQLEKSRLLSDRFSAERPKGSFSTLEIQRTEQGDSAMYLCASSHHGLAGANTQYFGPGTRLTVL.

The CDR3 nucleotides read TGTGCCAGTACCGGGACTAGGGCGGTCAATGAGCAGTTCTTC. The encoded protein is CASTGTRAVNEQFF. The chain recombines TRBV19 with TRBJ2-1, with 8 nucleotides matching TRBD2. This CDR3 is built from 14 residues. Germline V gene lookup returns CDR1 LNHDA and CDR2 SQIVND (reference sequence). J lost 6 bases, V lost 7 bases, and 8 bases had no gene match.

The V and J genes are TRBV4-3 and TRBJ1-2; D is uncertain. Germline assignment: CDR1 LGHNA and CDR2 YSLEER. V lost 0 bases to trimming and J lost 4 bases, with 9 bases between them. This CDR3 region has 14 residues. CDR3 region: CASSQDLAAYGYTF. CDR3 bases: TGCGCCAGCAGCCAAGATCTGGCGGCCTATGGCTACACCTTC.

This chain links TRBV6-5 with TRBJ2-6, with D maybe TRBD2 (5 bases). CDR3 size: 15 residues. Germline V gene data show CDR1 as MNHEY and CDR2 as SVGAGI. V was trimmed by 8 bases and J by 0 bases, leaving 11 bases between them. CDR3 protein: CASGLRGSGANVLTF. The CDR3 nucleotides are TGTGCCAGCGGGTTACGGGGCTCTGGGGCCAACGTCCTGACTTTC.

This clone was counted a single time. The chain employs TRBV30 and TRBJ2-7, with D perhaps TRBD2 (6 bases). In germline, CDR1 is GTSNPN, CDR2 SVGIG (reference sequence). This CDR3 spans 14 amino acids. The V end was cut by 5 bases, the J end by 7 bases, with 21 bases between. Written as DNA, the CDR3 is TGTGCCTGGGCAAACGGGGGAAAGAGTGAAGAGCAGTACTTC. Protein sequence: CAWANGGKSEEQYF.

The chain links TRBV9 to TRBJ2-3; 11 bases map to TRBD2. Germline V gene lookup returns CDR1 SGDLS and CDR2 YYNGEE. V dropped 4 bases and J dropped 8; count of bases not matched to a gene: 9. The CDR3 length is 15 residues. CDR3 DNA: TGTGCCAGCAGCTCCGGGACTAGCGGCCCCAGTACGCAGTATTTT. It translates to CASSSGTSGPSTQYF.

The chain links TRBV14 to TRBJ2-1, with TRBD1 as a possible D gene (6 bases). Between the trimmed V and J ends, which lost 6 bases and 2 bases, there was a span of 23 bases. The CDR3 spans 18 residues. Germline-derived CDR1 and CDR2 are SGHDN and FVKESK. CDR3 sequence: CASRRSYTGSSAYNEQFF. The CDR3, as DNA: TGTGCCAGCAGACGTAGTTATACAGGGTCCAGTGCCTACAATGAGCAGTTCTTC.

The rearrangement uses TRBV14 and TRBJ1-1, with TRBD1 identical over 8 bases. V gave up 4 bases and J gave up 0 bases; unmatched junction bases: 4. The germline V gene has CDR1 SGHDN and CDR2 FVKESK. There are 15 residues in the CDR3. The CDR3 region has the DNA TGTGCCAGCAGCCGATGGACAGGGATGAACACTGAAGCTTTCTTT. Translating gives CASSRWTGMNTEAFF.